The 23 T cell receptor beta chains reported below all come from one sample, sequenced in a study of shared clonotypes between healthy human individuals. Assay: immunoSEQ multiplex PCR; the TCRdb copy retains only in-frame clones and omits some. The data show approximately 460,000 clones, roughly three quarters seen once. The sample taken for sequencing was PBMCs. The receptors were gathered from a woman in her thirties or forties in good health. Some clones in this sample may be carry-over from other donors' samples.

J is TRBJ1-1 and V is TRBV7-3, with D maybe TRBD1 (5 bases). CDR3 length: 12 residues. Germline CDR1 and CDR2: SGHTA and FQGTGA. Deletions cut 5 bases from V and 4 bases from J, with 8 bases between. The CDR3 nucleotides are TGTGCCAGCAGCCCGGGGACCACTGAAGCTTTCTTT. As protein: CASSPGTTEAFF.

CDR3 in DNA: TGTGCCAGCAGCTTAGGGGCAGGGATGGGTCAGCCCCAGCATTTT. Protein: CASSLGAGMGQPQHF. J is TRBJ1-5 and V is TRBV11-2; the D gene is possibly TRBD1 (5 bases). The CDR3 contains 15 residues. CDR1 is SGHAT and CDR2 is FQNNGV in the germline V gene. The V and J ends lost 1 base and 6 bases respectively, with 13 bases between them.

Notes on this clone: A far larger clone is a single base away, which makes a read error likely. The chain recombines TRBV5-6 with TRBJ2-7; unclear D gene. Germline V gene lookup returns CDR1 SGHDT and CDR2 YYEEEE. V shed 4 bases and J shed 0 bases, with 2 bases lying between them. The CDR3 consists of 11 residues. The CDR3 DNA reads TGTGCCAGCAGCCACTCCTACGAGCAGTACTTC. Amino acids: CASSHSYEQYF.

This sequence joins TRBV28 and TRBJ2-5; either TRBD1 or TRBD2 may supply D (5 bases each). Germline lookup yields CDR1 MDHEN and CDR2 SYDVKM. V lost 5 bases, J lost 2 bases, and 12 bases lay in between. The CDR3 is made up of 14 amino acids. The CDR3 sequence is CASSTYGGQETQYF. CDR3 nucleotide sequence: TGTGCCAGCAGTACCTATGGGGGTCAAGAGACCCAGTACTTC.

This clone occurred a few times. The rearrangement joins TRBV7-2 to TRBJ2-5; D is possibly TRBD1 (5 bases). The J call may be wrong; the DNA end is better matched by TRBJ2-7. Per germline, CDR1 SGHTA and CDR2 FQGNSA. This CDR3 region has 14 residues. In DNA form, the CDR3 reads TGTGCCAGCAGCTTTCTCAGCCAGGGTAGCGAGCAGTACTTC. Translated, it gives CASSFLSQGSEQYF.

This clone has only a few counts. A read error may be the cause here, since a much bigger clone is one base away. The rearrangement links TRBV7-3 to TRBJ2-2, with unresolved D. V lost 5 bases and J lost 1, with 8 bases in between. CDR3 length: 14 residues. Germline CDR1 SGHTA, CDR2 FQGTGA. CDR3 residues: CASSPLRNTGELFF. The DNA of the CDR3 is TGTGCCAGCAGCCCCCTTAGGAACACCGGGGAGCTGTTTTTT.

V usage is TRBV6-4 and J usage is TRBJ2-3; D is possibly TRBD2 (6 bases). V lost 6 bases and J lost 1, with 14 bases in between. CDR1 is MRHNA, CDR2 SNTAGT, per germline. The CDR3 is 15 residues long. For the CDR3, the DNA is TGTGCCAGCAGCCCCGATGGAGGGGGCACAGATACGCAGTATTTT. Translation: CASSPDGGGTDTQYF.

Regarding this clone: Different DNA sequences within this sample yield the same CDR3. CDR3 in amino acids: CASRTSGSYEQYF. Here the CDR3 DNA reads TGTGCCAGCAGGACTAGCGGTTCCTACGAGCAGTACTTC. This chain joins TRBV6-1 and TRBJ2-7; 9 nucleotides align to TRBD2. Per the germline V gene, CDR1 is MNHNS and CDR2 is SASEGT. After removal of 6 bases from V and 1 base from J, the junction contained 1 base not matched to a gene. This CDR3 contains 13 residues.

Points on this clone: It is likely a read error: a sequence one base away is far more abundant. This chain joins TRBV7-3 and TRBJ2-7, with D perhaps matching TRBD2 (6 bases). V shed 4 bases and J shed 5 bases, with 9 bases lying between them. The V gene's germline CDR1 is SGHTA and CDR2 FQGTGA. This CDR3 contains 12 residues. CDR3 in DNA: TGTGCCAGCAGCTCGACGGGGGACGAGCAGTACTTC. It encodes CASSSTGDEQYF.

The V gene is TRBV29-1, the J gene TRBJ2-1; TRBD2 matches at 13 bases. CDR1 is SQVTM, CDR2 ANQGSEA, per germline. V trimming: 6 bases; J trimming: 2 bases; junction bases outside the gene matches: 13. This CDR3 region has 18 residues. DNA of the CDR3: TGCAGCGTAGACAGGACTAGCGGGAGAGAGGGAACCTACAATGAGCAGTTCTTC. Its protein is CSVDRTSGREGTYNEQFF.

The gene calls are TRBV6-1 and TRBJ2-3, with 11 bases that match TRBD2. V shed 4 bases, J shed 2 bases, and the junction held 17 bases outside the gene matches. Germline V gene sequence: CDR1 MNHNS, CDR2 SASEGT. The CDR3 is 20 amino acids. CDR3: CASSVFPTPSSGRITDTQYF. CDR3 sequence (DNA): TGTGCCAGCAGTGTGTTTCCCACACCCTCTAGCGGGAGGATCACAGATACGCAGTATTTT.

The sample holds a few counts of this clone. CDR3 in amino acids: CASSTLIRGALMGDEQFF. The CDR3 bases are TGTGCCAGCAGCACTCTGATCCGTGGGGCGCTTATGGGTGATGAGCAGTTCTTC. The chain joins TRBV5-6 to TRBJ2-1; TRBD1 might be the D (5 bases). The CDR3 totals 18 residues. Trimming took 4 bases from V and 8 from J, leaving 28 bases between them. Germline V gene lookup returns CDR1 SGHDT and CDR2 YYEEEE. Based on the CDR3 plus reference TRBV5-6 and TRBJ2-1, the full variable domain is DAGVTQSPTHLIKTRGQQVTLRCSPKSGHDTVSWYQQALGQGPQFIFQYYEEEERQRGNFPDRFSGHQFPNYSSELNVNALLLGDSALYLCASSTLIRGALMGDEQFFGPGTRLTVL.

This clone was detected a few times. The chain combines TRBV11-1 with TRBJ2-5, with TRBD1 identical over 7 bases. The assigned J gene may be wrong: the sequence end matches TRBJ2-7 better. Looked up from germline, CDR1 is SGHAT and CDR2 is FQDESV (reference sequence). The CDR3 is 14 amino acids. CDR3 bases: TGTGCCAGCAGCCGCGGACAGGAGTCCTACGAGCAGTACTTC. It codes for CASSRGQESYEQYF.

The CDR3 DNA reads as TGTGCCACCCGGACGGCGGGGAAGACCCAGTACTTC. It encodes CATRTAGKTQYF. The chain combines TRBV19 with TRBJ2-5; possible D gene TRBD2, 6 bases. Germline V gene lookup returns CDR1 LNHDA and CDR2 SQIVND (reference sequence). The CDR3 sequence is 12 residues long. Between the trimmed V and J ends, which lost 10 bases and 6 bases, there was a span of 15 bases.

V gene TRBV7-9 combines with J gene TRBJ2-1; TRBD2 matches at 15 bases. The V segment lost 5 bases and the J segment 4 bases; nucleotides outside the gene matches: 6. CDR3 length: 17 amino acids. CDR1 SEHNR and CDR2 FQNEAQ come from the germline V gene (reference sequence). The CDR3 DNA follows: TGTGCCAGCAGCCCCAGAGGACTAGCGGGAGGGTACAATGAGCAGTTCTTC. This encodes CASSPRGLAGGYNEQFF.

V gene TRBV2 combines with J gene TRBJ1-1; tentative D call: TRBD1 (5 bases). The CDR3 spans 13 residues. The germline CDR1 and CDR2 sequences are SNHLY and FYNNEI. V shed 5 bases and J shed 4 bases, with 11 bases lying between them. The CDR3 region has the DNA TGTGCCAGCAGTCCCGGGGGACCCACTGAAGCTTTCTTT. This sequence encodes CASSPGGPTEAFF.

Comment on this clone: Other DNA sequences in the sample encode the same CDR3. The V gene is TRBV2, the J gene TRBJ2-6; 12 nucleotides agree with TRBD2. Germline V CDR1 and CDR2: SNHLY, FYNNEI. The CDR3 loop spans 18 amino acids. The V and J ends lost 6 bases and 0 bases, in that order; junction bases with no gene match: 6. DNA of the CDR3: TGTGCCAGCAGGGCGACTAGCGGGGGAACCTCTGGGGCCAACGTCCTGACTTTC. Amino acid sequence: CASRATSGGTSGANVLTF.

This clone appeared a few times. The CDR3 coding sequence is TGTGCCAGCTCTCCAGGCCAGGACAGAATTTACGAGCAGTACTTC. It is translated as CASSPGQDRIYEQYF. The V and J genes are TRBV18 and TRBJ2-7, with a possible D match to TRBD1 (6 bases). Germline V gene data show CDR1 as KGHSH and CDR2 as LQKENI. Deletions cut 6 bases from V and 4 bases from J, with 19 bases between. This CDR3 has 15 amino acids.

The rearrangement uses TRBV27 and TRBJ1-5; TRBD1 aligns across 8 bases. Losses at the gene ends were 6 bases for V and 6 bases for J; bases not matched to a gene: 10. The CDR3 is 15 residues long. Germline-derived CDR1 and CDR2 are MNHEY and SMNVEV (reference sequence). The CDR3 nucleotides are TGTGCCAGCAGAGCCGGGACAGGCTTCGGTCAGCCCCAGCATTTT. It encodes CASRAGTGFGQPQHF.

This chain uses TRBV6-1 with TRBJ2-7; 10 bases line up with TRBD2. This CDR3 comprises 15 residues. Germline CDR1 reads MNHNS; CDR2 reads SASEGT. V shed 8 bases and J 1 base; nucleotides not matched to a gene: 8. The CDR3 loop is CASGRTSGISYEQYF. In nucleotides, the CDR3 is TGTGCCAGCGGAAGGACTAGCGGTATTTCCTACGAGCAGTACTTC.

This clone has a handful of counts. Just one base apart from a much larger clone, this may be a read error. Because the CDR3 is missing its conserved closing phenylalanine or tryptophan, this is likely a read error. The gene calls are TRBV5-1 and TRBJ2-7; D is uncertain. The CDR3 runs 13 residues. The V and J ends lost 0 bases and 0 bases respectively, with 4 bases between them. In germline, CDR1 is SGHRS, CDR2 YFSETQ. The CDR3 spells CASSLAGSYEQYL. In nucleotides, the CDR3 is TGCGCCAGCAGCTTGGCCGGCTCCTACGAGCAGTACCTC.

The chain links TRBV28 to TRBJ2-7; D is perhaps TRBD2 (7 bases). Germline CDR1 MDHEN, CDR2 SYDVKM. The CDR3 runs 15 residues. The V end was cut by 2 bases, the J end by 6 bases, with 17 bases between. The CDR3 protein is CASSLGGGVPLEQYF. For the CDR3, the DNA is TGTGCCAGCAGTTTAGGGGGGGGCGTGCCCCTCGAGCAGTACTTC.

The chain recombines TRBV28 with TRBJ2-5; 9 bases align to TRBD2. Germline lookup yields CDR1 MDHEN and CDR2 SYDVKM. CDR3 size: 14 residues. After removal of 4 bases from V and 5 bases from J, the junction contained 5 bases not matched to a gene. The CDR3 here is CASSSSGRSETQYF. CDR3 in DNA: TGTGCCAGCAGTTCCAGCGGGAGGAGCGAGACCCAGTACTTC. The full variable domain, with the rest looked up from reference TRBV28 and TRBJ2-5, is DVKVTQSSRYLVKRTGEKVFLECVQDMDHENMFWYRQDPGLGLRLIYFSYDVKMKEKGDIPEGYSVSREKKERFSLILESASTNQTSMYLCASSSSGRSETQYFGPGTRLLVL.